These 9 T cell receptor beta chains came from one sample sequenced in a study of graft-versus-host responses after intestinal transplantation. Profiling relied on immunoSEQ multiplex PCR, and the TCRdb table lists in-frame clones only, not all of them. Among 86,000 or so clones listed, under 95% were seen once. Their target antigens are unknown. Sequences were derived from unstimulated CD8+ T cells sorted from spleen or lymph node cells, sampled before intestinal transplant. The receptors were sampled from a human donor who received an intestinal transplant.

This clone is a singleton in its sample. DNA for the CDR3: TGTGCCAGTAGTCCCCGGGACAGGGTGTACGAGCAGTACTTC. Its translation is CASSPRDRVYEQYF. The chain links TRBV19 to TRBJ2-7; 9 bases map to TRBD1. After removal of 5 bases from V and 4 bases from J, the junction contained 6 bases not matched to a gene. The CDR3 totals 14 residues. The V gene's germline CDR1 is LNHDA and CDR2 SQIVND (reference sequence).

The CDR3 DNA is TGTGCCAGCAGCGTGGGAGAAAATTTTCGGGGGGAGACCCAGTACTTC. Its protein is CASSVGENFRGETQYF. V usage is TRBV9 and J usage is TRBJ2-5, with TRBD2 as a possible D gene (6 bases). The CDR3 totals 16 residues. V was pared by 2 bases and J by 5 bases, with 19 bases between. CDR1 and CDR2 (germline): SGDLS, YYNGEE.

This sequence joins TRBV5-1 and TRBJ1-1; TRBD1 agrees at 9 bases. The CDR3 spans 15 residues. The J segment lost 0 bases and the V segment lost 7 bases, leaving 7 bases of the junction unmatched. The germline gives CDR1 SGHRS, CDR2 YFSETQ. The CDR3 nucleotides are TGCGCCAGCGGGACAGGGCGAACCATGAACACTGAAGCTTTCTTT. It is translated as CASGTGRTMNTEAFF.

The genes are TRBV10-1 and TRBJ2-5; 9 bases line up with TRBD1. The CDR3 contains 14 residues. The V gene end was trimmed by 2 bases and the J gene end by 2 bases; junction bases not matched to a gene: 0. Per the germline V gene, CDR1 is WNHNN and CDR2 is SYGVQD (reference sequence). This CDR3 is CASSEDRGQETQYF. The CDR3 DNA is TGCGCCAGCAGTGAGGACAGGGGGCAAGAGACCCAGTACTTC.

The chain employs TRBV13 and TRBJ2-1; 13 bases align to TRBD2. CDR3 length: 14 amino acids. The junction had 5 bases not matched to a gene; V was cut back by 5 bases and J by 10 bases. Germline assignment: CDR1 PRHDT and CDR2 FYEKMQ (reference sequence). CDR3 amino acids: CASSLGLAGEEQFF. The CDR3 DNA reads as TGTGCCAGCAGCCTCGGACTAGCGGGGGAGGAGCAGTTCTTC.

The chain couples TRBV27 to TRBJ2-3; D call uncertain. The CDR3 totals 17 residues. Trimming left V 5 bases short and J 1 base short, with 19 bases between. Germline CDR1 and CDR2: MNHEY and SMNVEV (reference sequence). CDR3 protein: CASSLVGSSPGTDTQYF. The CDR3 nucleotides read TGTGCCAGCAGTCTCGTAGGGTCCTCGCCCGGCACAGATACGCAGTATTTT.

Turning to this clone: Additional DNA sequences in this sample encode the identical CDR3. The chain is built from TRBV7-6 and TRBJ2-7, with TRBD2 as a possible D gene (7 bases). V lost 6 bases to trimming and J lost 5 bases, with 26 bases between them. This CDR3 has 17 amino acids. Germline V CDR1 and CDR2: SGHVS, FNYEAQ. The CDR3: CASRGGLDPGGIDEQYF. The DNA of the CDR3 is TGTGCCAGCAGGGGGGGGTTGGACCCGGGGGGCATCGACGAGCAGTACTTC.

The chain joins TRBV11-2 to TRBJ2-7; 7 nucleotides line up with TRBD2. Germline CDR1 reads SGHAT; CDR2 reads FQNNGV. V dropped 4 bases and J dropped 0; count of bases not matched to a gene: 9. CDR3 length: 16 amino acids. The CDR3 loop is CASSSEVGGSSYEQYF. The CDR3, as DNA: TGTGCCAGCAGCTCAGAGGTCGGGGGGAGCTCCTACGAGCAGTACTTC.

The gene calls are TRBV6-5 and TRBJ1-4; tentative D call: TRBD1 (5 bases). The CDR3 is 14 amino acids. Germline assignment: CDR1 MNHEY and CDR2 SVGAGI. The V end lost 4 bases, the J end lost 5 bases, and 11 bases lay between the germline ends. CDR3 DNA: TGTGCCAGCAGTTCGACAGCGCCGAATGAAAAACTGTTTTTT. Its translation: CASSSTAPNEKLFF.